These 14 T cell receptor beta chains originate from one sample sequenced in a study of Graves' ophthalmopathy and Graves' hyperthyroidism. The authors amplified TCR beta CDR3 regions, and they did so from RNA transcripts for repertoire sequencing. Second-round multiplex PCR came after a first-round RT-PCR that employed HTBI primers. TCRdb independently ran MiXCR on the multiplex PCR reads; one entry per CDR3 protein. The sample holds about 700,000 distinct CDR3 sequences, about 38% seen once. Sequenced sample: peripheral blood. These receptors were obtained from an adult man with Graves' ophthalmopathy.

The sample holds a few counts of this clonotype. The rearrangement links TRBV3-1 to TRBJ1-1; D is uncertain. This CDR3 spans 14 amino acids. Germline-derived CDR1 and CDR2 are LGHDT and YNNKEL (reference sequence). Trimming removed 5 bases from V and 3 bases from J, with 13 bases in between. The CDR3 sequence: CASSKSDGYTEAFF. The DNA for the CDR3 is TGTGCCAGCAGCAAATCGGACGGGTACACTGAAGCTTTCTTT.

This chain joins TRBV5-5 and TRBJ1-2; D is unresolved. V was trimmed by 0 bases and J by 5 bases, leaving 14 bases between them. Germline V gene sequence: CDR1 SGHKS, CDR2 YYEKEE (reference sequence). The length of the CDR3 is 15 residues. CDR3 bases: TGTGCCAGCAGCTTGGATGGGAAGCAGAGGTATGGCTACACCTTC. Translation: CASSLDGKQRYGYTF.

The chain has TRBV20-1 and TRBJ2-5; D is possibly TRBD2 (6 bases). Trimming took off 0 bases at V and 5 bases at J, with 10 bases between the two ends. Looked up from germline, CDR1 is DFQATT and CDR2 is SNEGSKA (reference sequence). The CDR3 loop spans 13 amino acids. CDR3 DNA: TGCAGTGCTAGAGATCTAAGCGGGGAGACCCAGTACTTC. Protein product: CSARDLSGETQYF.

This clonotype was seen a few times. The V and J genes are TRBV7-2 and TRBJ1-2, with unresolved D. Trimming shortened V by 6 bases and J by 3 bases, and 14 bases separated the two germline ends. CDR3 length: 14 amino acids. Germline values: CDR1 SGHTA, CDR2 FQGNSA. The CDR3 loop reads CASSETTAYYGYTF. CDR3 bases: TGTGCCAGCAGTGAAACGACGGCCTACTATGGCTACACCTTC.

In this sample, this clonotype turned up many times. The rearrangement uses TRBV10-3 and TRBJ1-1, with D possibly TRBD1 on 5 matching bases. Germline loops: CDR1 ENHRY, CDR2 SYGVKD. The CDR3 loop spans 16 amino acids. Trimming took off 2 bases at V and 1 base at J, with 14 bases between the two ends. The CDR3 reads CAISEKEPGTNTEAFF. As DNA, the CDR3 is TGTGCCATCAGTGAGAAGGAGCCAGGGACGAACACTGAAGCTTTCTTT.

The rearrangement links TRBV15 to TRBJ2-5; D is uncertain. V lost 3 bases, J lost 9 bases, and 14 bases lay in between. Per the germline V gene, CDR1 is LNHNV and CDR2 is YYDKDF (reference sequence). This CDR3 has 13 amino acids. CDR3 sequence: CATSSWASQPQYF. CDR3 sequence (DNA): TGTGCCACCAGCAGTTGGGCTAGTCAGCCCCAGTACTTC.

This clonotype was counted at least ten times. The rearrangement links TRBV7-6 to TRBJ1-1; TRBD1 aligns across 7 bases. The CDR3 covers 13 residues. Germline V gene lookup returns CDR1 SGHVS and CDR2 FNYEAQ. The trim removed 0 bases at V and 8 bases at J, leaving 3 bases unmatched. The CDR3 loop is CASSLAGQTEAFF. The CDR3 region has the DNA TGTGCCAGCAGCTTAGCGGGACAGACCGAAGCTTTCTTT.

To note about this clonotype: The junction departs from germline at one end; a sequencing error may be responsible. The chain couples TRBV19 to TRBJ1-5, with 8 positions matching TRBD1. This CDR3 is built from 14 residues. Looked up from germline, CDR1 is LNHDA and CDR2 is SQIVND (reference sequence). CDR3: CTSSKSQGVQPQHF. The DNA for the CDR3 is TGTACCAGTAGTAAGTCACAGGGGGTTCAGCCCCAGCATTTT.

Remarks on this clonotype: A much bigger clone sits one base away, suggesting this may be a read error. The chain has TRBV20-1 and TRBJ1-1, with a possible D match to TRBD1 (6 bases). Germline-derived CDR1 and CDR2 are DFQATT and SNEGSKA (reference sequence). This CDR3 region has 13 residues. The V gene lost 3 bases and the J gene lost 6 bases, with 14 bases spanning the gap. CDR3 in amino acids: CSASRGALPEAFF. The CDR3 DNA follows: TGCAGTGCTAGCAGGGGCGCCCTTCCTGAAGCTTTCTTT.

V usage is TRBV29-1 and J usage is TRBJ2-5, with 16 positions matching TRBD2. The CDR3 loop spans 14 amino acids. V trimming: 7 bases; J trimming: 2 bases; junction bases outside the gene matches: 1. Germline CDR1 and CDR2: SQVTM and ANQGSEA. In DNA form, the CDR3 reads TGCAGCGAGGGACTAGCGGGGGGGCAAGAGACCCAGTACTTC. Residues: CSEGLAGGQETQYF.

This CDR3 is CASSDRVNTGDQETQYF. Here the CDR3 DNA reads TGTGCCAGCAGTGACAGGGTTAACACCGGGGACCAAGAGACCCAGTACTTC. This rearrangement joins TRBV12-3 or TRBV12-4 to TRBJ2-5, with 7 nucleotides matching TRBD1. The CDR3 consists of 17 residues. Trimming took 5 bases from V and 0 from J; bases not matched to a gene: 12.

This clonotype was seen repeatedly, ten times or more. The genes are TRBV7-9 and TRBJ1-2; D unclear. CDR3 length: 13 residues. Deletions cut 2 bases from V and 0 bases from J, with 4 bases between. Germline lookup yields CDR1 SEHNR and CDR2 FQNEAQ (reference sequence). Here the CDR3 DNA reads TGTGCCAGCAGCTTATCCACTAACTATGGCTACACCTTC. This codes for CASSLSTNYGYTF.

The chain links TRBV7-8 to TRBJ2-7, with 9 bases aligning to TRBD2. This CDR3 contains 16 residues. Germline V gene lookup returns CDR1 SGHVS and CDR2 FQNEAQ. With V trimmed by 5 bases and J by 6 bases, 14 bases remained unmatched. CDR3 coding DNA: TGTGCCAGCAGCCAAGTAGGGAGCGGGGGGAGGGCCGAGCAGTACTTC. Translated: CASSQVGSGGRAEQYF. Full variable domain (missing parts from reference TRBV7-8 and TRBJ2-7): GAGVSQSPRYKVAKRGQDVALRCDPISGHVSLFWYQQALGQGPEFLTYFQNEAQLDKSGLPSDRFFAERPEGSVSTLKIQRTQQEDSAVYLCASSQVGSGGRAEQYFGPGTRLTVT.

A remark on this clonotype: A much larger clone differs from this one at a single base, so this may be a read error. The gene calls are TRBV2 and TRBJ1-1, with D perhaps matching TRBD1 (5 bases). Germline-derived CDR1 and CDR2 are SNHLY and FYNNEI. This CDR3 comprises 12 residues. Trimming took 3 bases from V and 5 from J, leaving 7 bases between them. The chain's CDR3 is CASSEGETEAFF. CDR3 DNA sequence: TGTGCCAGCAGTGAGGGGGAAACTGAAGCTTTCTTT.